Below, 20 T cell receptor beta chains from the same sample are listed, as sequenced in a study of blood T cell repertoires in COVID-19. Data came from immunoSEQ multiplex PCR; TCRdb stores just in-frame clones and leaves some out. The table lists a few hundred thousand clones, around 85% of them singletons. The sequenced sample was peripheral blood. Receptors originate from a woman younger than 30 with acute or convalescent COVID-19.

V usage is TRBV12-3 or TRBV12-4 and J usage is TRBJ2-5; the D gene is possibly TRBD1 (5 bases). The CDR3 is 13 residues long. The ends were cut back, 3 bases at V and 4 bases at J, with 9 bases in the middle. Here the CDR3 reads CASSFRDGETQYF. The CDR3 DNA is TGTGCCAGCAGTTTCAGGGATGGAGAGACCCAGTACTTC.

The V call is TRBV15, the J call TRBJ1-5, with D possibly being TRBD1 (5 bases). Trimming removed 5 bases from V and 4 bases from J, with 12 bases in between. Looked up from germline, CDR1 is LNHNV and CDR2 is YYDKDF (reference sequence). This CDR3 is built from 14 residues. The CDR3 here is CATSLEGKNQPQHF. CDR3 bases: TGTGCCACCAGCTTGGAGGGGAAGAATCAGCCCCAGCATTTT.

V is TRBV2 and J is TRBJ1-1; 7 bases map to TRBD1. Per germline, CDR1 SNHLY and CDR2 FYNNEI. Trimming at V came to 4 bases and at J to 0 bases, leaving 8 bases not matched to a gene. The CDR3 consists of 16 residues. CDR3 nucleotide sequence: TGTGCCAGCAGTGTTCAGGGGGACTCCTTGAACACTGAAGCTTTCTTT. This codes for CASSVQGDSLNTEAFF.

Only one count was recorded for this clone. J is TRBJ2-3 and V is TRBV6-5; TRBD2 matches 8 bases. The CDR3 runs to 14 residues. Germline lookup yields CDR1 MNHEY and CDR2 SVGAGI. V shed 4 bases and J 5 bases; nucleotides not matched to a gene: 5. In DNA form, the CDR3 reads TGTGCCAGCAGTTCCGGGACTAGTAAAGATACGCAGTATTTT. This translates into CASSSGTSKDTQYF.

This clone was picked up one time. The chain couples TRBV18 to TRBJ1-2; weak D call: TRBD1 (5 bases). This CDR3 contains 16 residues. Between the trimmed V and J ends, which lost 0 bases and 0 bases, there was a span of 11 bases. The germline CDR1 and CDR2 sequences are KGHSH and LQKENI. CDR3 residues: CASSPPPGLTNYGYTF. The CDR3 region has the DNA TGTGCCAGCTCACCACCTCCGGGACTTACTAACTATGGCTACACCTTC.

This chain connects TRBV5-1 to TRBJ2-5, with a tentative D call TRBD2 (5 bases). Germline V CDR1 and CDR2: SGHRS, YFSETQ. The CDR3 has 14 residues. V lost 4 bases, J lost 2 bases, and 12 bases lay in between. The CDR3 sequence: CASSPRAEQETQYF. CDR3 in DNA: TGCGCCAGCAGCCCCCGAGCGGAGCAAGAGACCCAGTACTTC.

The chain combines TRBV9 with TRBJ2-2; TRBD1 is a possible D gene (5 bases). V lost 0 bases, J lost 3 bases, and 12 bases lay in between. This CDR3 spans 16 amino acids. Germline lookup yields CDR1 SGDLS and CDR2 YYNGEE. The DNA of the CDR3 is TGTGCCAGCAGCGTAGACGGGCTCAGGGACACCGGGGAGCTGTTTTTT. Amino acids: CASSVDGLRDTGELFF.

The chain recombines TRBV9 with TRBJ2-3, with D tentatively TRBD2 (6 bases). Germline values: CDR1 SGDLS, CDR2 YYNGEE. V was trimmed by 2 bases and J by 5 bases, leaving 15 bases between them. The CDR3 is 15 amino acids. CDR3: CASSVSPGAGDTQYF. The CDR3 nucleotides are TGTGCCAGCAGCGTTTCCCCGGGAGCAGGAGATACGCAGTATTTT.

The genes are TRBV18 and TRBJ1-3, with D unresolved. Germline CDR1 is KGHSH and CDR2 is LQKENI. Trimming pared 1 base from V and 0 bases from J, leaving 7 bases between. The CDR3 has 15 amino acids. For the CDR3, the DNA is TGTGCCAGCTCACCACAACATACCTCTGGAAACACCATATATTTT. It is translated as CASSPQHTSGNTIYF.

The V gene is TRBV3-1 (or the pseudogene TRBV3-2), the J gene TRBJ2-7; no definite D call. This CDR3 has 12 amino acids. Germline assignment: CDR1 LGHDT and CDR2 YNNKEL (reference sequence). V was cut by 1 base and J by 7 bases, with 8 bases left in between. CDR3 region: CASSQVPREQYF. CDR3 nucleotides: TGTGCCAGCAGCCAAGTCCCCAGAGAGCAGTACTTC.

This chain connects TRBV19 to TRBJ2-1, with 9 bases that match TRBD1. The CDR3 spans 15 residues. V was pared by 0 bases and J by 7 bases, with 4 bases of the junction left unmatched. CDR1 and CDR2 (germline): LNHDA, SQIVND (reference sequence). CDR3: CASSIEYRGRNEQFF. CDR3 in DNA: TGTGCCAGTAGTATAGAATACAGGGGGCGGAATGAGCAGTTCTTC.

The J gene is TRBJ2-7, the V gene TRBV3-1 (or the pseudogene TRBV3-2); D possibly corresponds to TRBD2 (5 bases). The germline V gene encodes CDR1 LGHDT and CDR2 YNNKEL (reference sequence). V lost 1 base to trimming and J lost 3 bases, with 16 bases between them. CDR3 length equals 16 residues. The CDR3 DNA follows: TGTGCCAGCAGCCAAGGGGCGGGCATACGGCGCTACGAGCAGTACTTC. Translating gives CASSQGAGIRRYEQYF.

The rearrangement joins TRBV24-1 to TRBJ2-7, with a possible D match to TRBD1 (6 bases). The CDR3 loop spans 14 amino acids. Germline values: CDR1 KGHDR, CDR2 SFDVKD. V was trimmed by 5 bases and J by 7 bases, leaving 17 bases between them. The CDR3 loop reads CATSGTDSAGEQYF. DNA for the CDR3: TGTGCCACCAGTGGAACGGACAGCGCAGGAGAGCAGTACTTC.

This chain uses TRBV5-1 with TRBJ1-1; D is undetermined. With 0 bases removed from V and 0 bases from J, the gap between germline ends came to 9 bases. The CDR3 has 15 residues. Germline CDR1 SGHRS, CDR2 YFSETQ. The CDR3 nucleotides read TGCGCCAGCAGCTTGGTTGGGAGTATGAACACTGAAGCTTTCTTT. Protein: CASSLVGSMNTEAFF.

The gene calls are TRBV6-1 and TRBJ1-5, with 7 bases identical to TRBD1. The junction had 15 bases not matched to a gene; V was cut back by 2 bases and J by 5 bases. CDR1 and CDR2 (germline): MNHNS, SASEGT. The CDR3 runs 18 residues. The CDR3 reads CASSEPHLGQRVYQPQHF. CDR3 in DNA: TGTGCCAGCAGTGAACCTCATTTGGGACAGCGGGTTTATCAGCCCCAGCATTTT.

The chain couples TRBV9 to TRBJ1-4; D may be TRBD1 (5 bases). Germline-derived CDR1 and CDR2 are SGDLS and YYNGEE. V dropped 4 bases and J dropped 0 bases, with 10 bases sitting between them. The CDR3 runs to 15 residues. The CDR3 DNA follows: TGTGCCAGCAGCCGGGGGGAAGCAACTAATGAAAAACTGTTTTTT. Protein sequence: CASSRGEATNEKLFF.

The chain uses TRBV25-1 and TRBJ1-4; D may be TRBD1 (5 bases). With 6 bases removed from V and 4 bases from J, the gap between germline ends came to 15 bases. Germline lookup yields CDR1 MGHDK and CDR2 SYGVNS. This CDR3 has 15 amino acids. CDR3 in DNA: TGTGCCAGCAGCAAAACCAGGGAATTTAATGAAAAACTGTTTTTT. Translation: CASSKTREFNEKLFF.

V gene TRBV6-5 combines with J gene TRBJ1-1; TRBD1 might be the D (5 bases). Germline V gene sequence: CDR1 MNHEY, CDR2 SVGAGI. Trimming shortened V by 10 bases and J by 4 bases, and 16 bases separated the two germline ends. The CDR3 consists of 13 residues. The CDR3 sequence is CATRTGGITEAFF. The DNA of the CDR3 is TGTGCCACCCGAACGGGGGGGATCACTGAAGCTTTCTTT.

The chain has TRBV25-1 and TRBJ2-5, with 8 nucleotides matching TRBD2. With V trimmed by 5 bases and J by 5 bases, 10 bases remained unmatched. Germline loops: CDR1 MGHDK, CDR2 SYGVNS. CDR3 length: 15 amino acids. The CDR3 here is CASSLLGGAGETQYF. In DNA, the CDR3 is TGTGCCAGCAGTCTTCTCGGGGGGGCCGGGGAGACCCAGTACTTC. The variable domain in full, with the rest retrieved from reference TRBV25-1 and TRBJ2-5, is EADIYQTPRYLVIGTGKKITLECSQTMGHDKMYWYQQDPGMELHLIHYSYGVNSTEKGDLSSESTVSRIRTEHFPLTLESARPSHTSQYLCASSLLGGAGETQYFGPGTRLLVL.

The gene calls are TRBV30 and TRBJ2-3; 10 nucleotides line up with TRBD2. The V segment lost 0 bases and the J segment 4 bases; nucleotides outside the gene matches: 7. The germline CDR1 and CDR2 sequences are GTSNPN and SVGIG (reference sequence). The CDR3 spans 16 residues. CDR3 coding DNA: TGTGCCTGGAGTGTGAGGAGCGGGGGGGCCTCAGATACGCAGTATTTT. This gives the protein CAWSVRSGGASDTQYF.